This T cell receptor (beta chain) was retrieved from a study of blood T cell repertoires in COVID-19. Turning to the study itself: T cells, B-cell-depleted T cells, or PBMCs provided the cDNA or gDNA that served as material.

In the original analysis: Amplified reference gene primers provided the basis for estimating nucleated cell counts. TCRdb's table, derived via immunoSEQ multiplex PCR, lists solely in-frame clones and lacks some. V, J and clone size are those of that table, while D and trimming were read from the DNA. There are roughly 61,000 clones in the sample; about 90% occur only once, and under 3% lies in the top ten. Germline lookup yields CDR1 SGHRS and CDR2 YFSETQ. The CDR3 is 14 residues long. The V and J ends lost 3 bases and 6 bases respectively, with 15 bases between them. The sample consisted of peripheral blood. The chain combines TRBV5-1 with TRBJ1-1; no firm D call. This sequence originates from a man aged 60 to 69 with acute or convalescent COVID-19. CDR3 region: CASSSRRGIAEAFF. The CDR3 DNA is TGCGCCAGCAGCTCCAGGCGGGGTATTGCTGAAGCTTTCTTT.